This T cell receptor beta chain was captured by sequencing in a study of T-cell memory formation after mild COVID-19. Overall study findings and caveats: Cross-reactive memory seemingly joined, as some responding clones were found in pre-infection memory. Largely, contracting CD4+ clones fell within CM and EM, and contracting CD8+ clones within EMRA. Clones shrinking between day 15 and 85 showed a balanced CD4/CD8 split, and those that grew later tilted toward CD4+.

This clonotype has at least ten counts. What it recognizes is unknown. With constant-segment primers, 5'RACE yielded cDNA libraries of TCR alpha and TCR beta that carried sample barcodes and UMIs. TCRdb re-called the 5' RACE reads with MiXCR, one entry per CDR3 protein. The sample contains about 470,000 distinct CDR3 sequences, 20% to 30% of which appear only once. Germline CDR1 reads MNHEY; CDR2 reads SMNVEV (reference sequence). This CDR3 spans 13 amino acids. The V gene end was trimmed by 6 bases and the J gene end by 4 bases; junction bases not matched to a gene: 4. The source material was PBMCs or a T cell subset sorted from them (not recorded which). The sequence was obtained from an adult woman who had mild COVID-19 (a few samples of this study predate the infection). Cell type and time point are not known. V usage is TRBV27 and J usage is TRBJ2-7, with 9 positions matching TRBD2. CDR3 nucleotide sequence: TGTGCCAGCAGCTTAAGCGGGGGGTACGAGCAGTACTTC. This translates into CASSLSGGYEQYF.